This entry lists 26 T cell receptor beta chains sequenced from one sample in a study of metastatic and nonmetastatic thyroid tumors. MiXCR re-clonotyped the PCR reads for TCRdb. The data show 34,000 or so clones, about 18% seen once. No treatment had been given to any patient before thyroid surgery. The material sequenced was blood. All receptors come from a female donor with papillary thyroid cancer or a benign thyroid nodule (not recorded which). Some clones in this sample may be carry-over from other donors' samples.

This clone has ten or more counts. The genes are TRBV6-1 and TRBJ2-7; the match to TRBD2 covers 10 bases. Looked up from germline, CDR1 is MNHNS and CDR2 is SASEGT. The CDR3 is made up of 15 amino acids. V was clipped by 5 bases and J by 1 base; unmatched bases: 5. DNA of the CDR3: TGTGCCAGCAGTAACGAACTAGCGGGGTCCTACGAGCAGTACTTC. Amino acid sequence: CASSNELAGSYEQYF.

By share of the sample, this clone is medium-sized. The J gene is TRBJ2-6, the V gene TRBV9; D possibly uses TRBD1 or TRBD2 (5 bases each). CDR1 is SGDLS and CDR2 is YYNGEE in the germline V gene. This CDR3 region has 16 residues. The V gene lost 4 bases and the J gene lost 0 bases, with 11 bases spanning the gap. The DNA of the CDR3 is TGTGCCAGCAGCCGTCCTGGGGGCTCTGGGGCCAACGTCCTGACTTTC. As protein: CASSRPGGSGANVLTF.

This clone was counted at least ten times. The chain recombines TRBV7-9 with TRBJ1-1, with D hard to call. Germline CDR1 is SEHNR and CDR2 is FQNEAQ (reference sequence). V was cut by 3 bases and J by 8 bases, with 16 bases left in between. CDR3 length: 14 amino acids. This CDR3 is CASSFLVSVEEAFF. The CDR3 region has the DNA TGTGCCAGCAGCTTTTTGGTCTCAGTAGAAGAAGCTTTCTTT.

This clone was observed many times. The V call is TRBV20-1, the J call TRBJ2-1; D is unresolved. The CDR3 runs 12 residues. V was trimmed by 5 bases and J by 9 bases, leaving 14 bases between them. Germline-derived CDR1 and CDR2 are DFQATT and SNEGSKA (reference sequence). This CDR3 reads CSAFSPPREQFF. The CDR3, as DNA: TGCAGTGCTTTTTCTCCCCCCCGTGAGCAGTTCTTC.

This clone ranks as medium-sized (0.01 to 0.1%). V is TRBV12-5 and J is TRBJ2-2; 10 bases map to TRBD1. Germline V lookup: CDR1 LGHNT, CDR2 FRNRAP. V trimming: 3 bases; J trimming: 6 bases; junction bases outside the gene matches: 4. The length of the CDR3 is 15 residues. CDR3 loop: CASGFRQGAPGELFF. For the CDR3, the DNA is TGTGCTAGTGGTTTTAGACAGGGGGCCCCCGGGGAGCTGTTTTTT.

Details on this clone: Here the CDR3 omits its conserved ending phenylalanine or tryptophan, so a read error is the likely source. The chain combines TRBV28 with TRBJ1-5; D may be TRBD1 (5 bases). Germline V CDR1 and CDR2: MDHEN, SYDVKM. This CDR3 has 14 amino acids. Here the CDR3 DNA reads TGTGCCAGAAGTTTATTCAGGGGCAATCAGCCCCAGCATTTA. Encoded protein: CARSLFRGNQPQHL.

This clone was recorded many times. The CDR3 DNA follows: TGCAGTGCTACCCCAGGGTCGCACCAAGAGACCCAGTACTTC. It specifies CSATPGSHQETQYF. The chain recombines TRBV20-1 with TRBJ2-5, with D maybe TRBD1 (5 bases). Deletions cut 4 bases from V and 0 bases from J, with 12 bases between. The CDR3 loop spans 14 amino acids. Per the germline V gene, CDR1 is DFQATT and CDR2 is SNEGSKA (reference sequence).

CDR3 in amino acids: CASSLDRTYEQYF. Here the CDR3 DNA reads TGCGCCAGCAGCCTAGACAGAACCTACGAGCAGTACTTC. This rearrangement joins TRBV5-1 to TRBJ2-7, with a tentative D call TRBD1 (5 bases). V was clipped by 4 bases and J by 2 bases, with 10 bases between them. Germline V gives CDR1 SGHRS, CDR2 YFSETQ. The CDR3 totals 13 residues.

This clone occurred many times. This sequence joins TRBV6-1 and TRBJ1-5; the D gene is possibly TRBD1 (5 bases). The CDR3 length is 14 residues. Per germline, CDR1 MNHNS and CDR2 SASEGT. V gave up 6 bases and J gave up 6 bases, with 15 bases separating them. The CDR3 DNA reads as TGTGCCAGCAGCTCCAGGGAGGTGGGTCAGCCCCAGCATTTT. It is translated as CASSSREVGQPQHF.

This chain uses TRBV28 with TRBJ1-1; TRBD1 matches 8 bases. The CDR3 is made up of 15 amino acids. Trimming cost V 7 bases and J 1 base; bases outside gene matches: 8. Germline CDR1 is MDHEN and CDR2 is SYDVKM. The CDR3 protein is CASKEAGGRNTEAFF. CDR3 nucleotides: TGTGCCAGCAAAGAAGCAGGGGGCAGGAACACTGAAGCTTTCTTT.

This clone has at least ten counts. The chain's CDR3 is CASSFVAGYEQYF. Here the CDR3 DNA reads TGTGCCAGCAGTTTTGTAGCGGGCTACGAGCAGTACTTC. The chain carries TRBV12-3 or TRBV12-4 and TRBJ2-7; 7 nucleotides line up with TRBD2. CDR3 size: 13 residues. Trimming took 3 bases from V and 3 from J; bases not matched to a gene: 2.

This clone has a count of ten or more. The chain joins TRBV12-3 or TRBV12-4 to TRBJ1-3, with D unresolved. V lost 3 bases and J 4 bases, leaving 7 bases between the germline ends. This CDR3 is 13 amino acids long. CDR3 coding DNA: TGTGCCAGCAGTTTTTTTCCCGGAAACACCATATATTTT. Residues: CASSFFPGNTIYF.

The chain carries TRBV20-1 and TRBJ1-2; D may be TRBD1 (5 bases). The V and J ends lost 3 bases and 0 bases respectively, with 11 bases between them. The CDR3 has 14 amino acids. Germline values: CDR1 DFQATT, CDR2 SNEGSKA (reference sequence). The CDR3 DNA is TGCAGTGCTAGTCCCCAGGGAACTAACTATGGCTACACCTTC. It translates to CSASPQGTNYGYTF.

This chain joins TRBV5-6 and TRBJ2-1, with a weak D call TRBD1 (5 bases). Looked up from germline, CDR1 is SGHDT and CDR2 is YYEEEE. CDR3 length equals 14 residues. Between the trimmed V and J ends, which lost 2 bases and 4 bases, there was a span of 10 bases. Written as DNA, the CDR3 is TGTGCCAGCAGCTTCTTCCGACAGTACAATGAGCAGTTCTTC. It is translated as CASSFFRQYNEQFF. Complete variable domain (other parts from reference TRBV5-6 and TRBJ2-1): DAGVTQSPTHLIKTRGQQVTLRCSPKSGHDTVSWYQQALGQGPQFIFQYYEEEERQRGNFPDRFSGHQFPNYSSELNVNALLLGDSALYLCASSFFRQYNEQFFGPGTRLTVL.

In this sample, this clone turned up a few times. CDR3 coding DNA: TGCAGTGCTTGGCCGGGAAGGACTAATTCACCCCTCCACTTT. It specifies CSAWPGRTNSPLHF. The V gene is TRBV20-1, the J gene TRBJ1-6, with D hard to call. V lost 5 bases and J 6 bases, leaving 14 bases between the germline ends. Per germline, CDR1 DFQATT and CDR2 SNEGSKA (reference sequence). This CDR3 has 14 residues.

The chain combines TRBV30 with TRBJ2-3; the match to TRBD2 covers 15 bases. Germline V lookup: CDR1 GTSNPN, CDR2 SVGIG (reference sequence). This CDR3 is built from 15 residues. With 5 bases clipped from V and 2 bases from J, the junction kept 2 bases outside the gene matches. The CDR3 bases are TGTGCCTGGGGACTAGCGGGAGGGTCCACAGATACGCAGTATTTT. This sequence encodes CAWGLAGGSTDTQYF. The variable domain in full, with the rest retrieved from reference TRBV30 and TRBJ2-3, is SQTIHQWPATLVQPVGSPLSLECTVEGTSNPNLYWYRQAAGRGLQLLFYSVGIGQISSEVPQNLSASRPQDRQFILSSKKLLLSDSGFYLCAWGLAGGSTDTQYFGPGTRLTVL.

As concerns this clone: With a much larger clone just one base away, this may be a read error. This rearrangement joins TRBV5-1 to TRBJ2-7, with 9 bases identical to TRBD2. The CDR3 covers 14 residues. Germline V gene sequence: CDR1 SGHRS, CDR2 YFSETQ. CDR3 sequence (DNA): TGCGCCAGCACGCTAGCGGGGTGGTATGTCGAGCAGTACTTT. It specifies CASTLAGWYVEQYF. Drawing the rest from reference TRBV5-1 and TRBJ2-7, the complete variable domain is KAGVTQTPRYLIKTRGQQVTLSCSPISGHRSVSWYQQTPGQGLQFLFEYFSETQRNKGNFPGRFSGRQFSNSRSEMNVSTLELGDSALYLCASTLAGWYVEQYFGPGTRLTVT.

At least ten counts were recorded for this clone. The CDR3 is CASSPLAGTGRDEQYF. DNA of the CDR3: TGTGCCAGCAGCCCACTAGCCGGGACAGGGAGAGACGAGCAGTACTTC. The genes are TRBV7-6 and TRBJ2-7; 9 bases are a match to TRBD1. Germline values: CDR1 SGHVS, CDR2 FNYEAQ. V trimming: 5 bases; J trimming: 5 bases; junction bases outside the gene matches: 13. CDR3 size: 16 residues.

In this sample, this clone turned up many times. J is TRBJ2-3 and V is TRBV5-1; no definite D call. This CDR3 region has 14 residues. Germline CDR1 is SGHRS and CDR2 is YFSETQ. The V and J ends lost 4 bases and 0 bases respectively, with 9 bases between them. The CDR3 bases are TGCGCCAGCAGCATCCAGACTAGCACAGATACGCAGTATTTT. Its protein is CASSIQTSTDTQYF.

The chain recombines TRBV27 with TRBJ2-6, with 14 bases identical to TRBD2. V shed 7 bases, J shed 5 bases, and the junction held 7 bases outside the gene matches. This CDR3 spans 17 amino acids. Per the germline V gene, CDR1 is MNHEY and CDR2 is SMNVEV (reference sequence). The CDR3 nucleotides are TGTGCCAGCACCGGGACTAGCGGGAGTAGTAGGGCCAACGTCCTGACTTTC. Amino acid sequence: CASTGTSGSSRANVLTF.

This clone was picked up many times. For the CDR3, the DNA is TGCAGTGCTAGAGAAAACACAGATACGCAGTATTTT. As protein: CSARENTDTQYF. The genes are TRBV20-1 and TRBJ2-3, with D unclear. V was clipped by 0 bases and J by 2 bases, with 3 bases between them. Germline V gives CDR1 DFQATT, CDR2 SNEGSKA (reference sequence). This CDR3 comprises 12 residues.

This clone was recorded many times. V is TRBV3-1 and J is TRBJ2-2, with TRBD2 identical over 9 bases. V lost 4 bases to trimming and J lost 4 bases; unmatched junction nucleotides: 13. The CDR3 has 18 residues. Germline V gives CDR1 LGHDT, CDR2 YNNKEL (reference sequence). Here the CDR3 DNA reads TGTGCCAGCAGCCTCCCCTATGGCGGCGGGGGGGCCACCGGGGAGCTGTTTTTT. Its translation: CASSLPYGGGGATGELFF.

This clone was detected ten times or more. This chain joins TRBV28 and TRBJ1-4; D ambiguous. CDR1 and CDR2 (germline): MDHEN, SYDVKM. V was cut by 3 bases and J by 0 bases, with 8 bases left in between. The CDR3 is 15 amino acids. In DNA form, the CDR3 reads TGTGCCAGCAGTTTGGGAGACTCAACTAATGAAAAACTGTTTTTT. Protein sequence: CASSLGDSTNEKLFF.

The chain carries TRBV7-9 and TRBJ1-1, with 9 bases matching TRBD1. Germline values: CDR1 SEHNR, CDR2 FQNEAQ (reference sequence). This CDR3 region has 14 residues. Unmatched junction bases numbered 9, after V lost 6 bases and J lost 7 bases. The CDR3 sequence: CASSSGQGFGEAFF. Written as DNA, the CDR3 is TGTGCCAGCAGTTCGGGACAGGGTTTTGGTGAAGCTTTCTTT.

This clone has a count of ten or more. This chain joins TRBV12-5 and TRBJ2-3; D is perhaps TRBD1 or TRBD2 (5 bases each). CDR3 length: 12 residues. Germline V gene data show CDR1 as LGHNT and CDR2 as FRNRAP. This CDR3 reads CALRDPPDTQYF. The CDR3 nucleotides are TGTGCCCTCCGGGACCCCCCAGATACGCAGTATTTT.

This clone was seen many times. This sequence joins TRBV13 and TRBJ2-1, with D possibly being TRBD1 or TRBD2 (6 bases each). V was pared by 6 bases and J by 12 bases, with 24 bases between. The CDR3 totals 15 residues. Germline assignment: CDR1 PRHDT and CDR2 FYEKMQ (reference sequence). The CDR3 nucleotides are TGTGCCAGCAGTCCCTATTCTGGGGGGCCGGATGGGCAGTTCTTC. Residues: CASSPYSGGPDGQFF.